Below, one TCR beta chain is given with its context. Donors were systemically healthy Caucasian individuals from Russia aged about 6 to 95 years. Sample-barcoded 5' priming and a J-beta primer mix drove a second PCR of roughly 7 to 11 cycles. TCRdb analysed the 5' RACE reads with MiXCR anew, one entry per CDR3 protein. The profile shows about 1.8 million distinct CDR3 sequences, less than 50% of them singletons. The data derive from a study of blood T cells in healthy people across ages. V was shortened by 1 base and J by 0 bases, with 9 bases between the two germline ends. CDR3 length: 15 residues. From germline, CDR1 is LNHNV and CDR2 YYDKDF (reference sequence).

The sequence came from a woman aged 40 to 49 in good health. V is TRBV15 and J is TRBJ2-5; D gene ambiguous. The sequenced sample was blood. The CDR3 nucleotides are TGTGCCACCAGCAGAGGTGGCCGCTACCAAGAGACCCAGTACTTC. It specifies CATSRGGRYQETQYF.